One TCR beta chain is described in this entry. Its antigen remains unidentified. The CDR3 extends 3 residues past the end of the read, so its final part is completed from the germline J gene. The CDR3 has 11 residues. The ends were cut back, 9 bases at V and 6 bases at J, with 11 bases in the middle. Germline CDR1 and CDR2: KGHDR and SFDVKD. Dot-blot hybridization genotyped cervical HPV amplified with MY09/MY11 PCR. This sample is part of a study of T cells in women clearing cervical HPV infection. Study-level information: Donors had HPV16-related CIN3 or worse; 2 had invasive cancer. Points from the study as a whole: It is unknown whether associations predate infection; no effector/memory or HPV-specific sorting.

Only in-frame clones appear in the TCRdb table, and some are missing; sequencing was by immunoSEQ multiplex PCR. The sample totals fewer than 30,000 clones. This clonotype was obtained from a woman between 18 and 70 years old with a cervical HPV16 infection that either progressed to CIN3+ or cleared (not recorded which). The V call is TRBV24-1, the J call TRBJ2-7; D might be TRBD1 (6 bases). Sequenced input: blood buffy coat. Here the CDR3 reads CATQQGREQYF. Incomplete CDR3 DNA: TGTGCCACCCAACAGGGTCGCGAG.